Listed below are T cell receptor beta chains from one sample, sequenced in a study of blood T cell repertoires in COVID-19. Sequenced by immunoSEQ multiplex PCR; TCRdb stores in-frame clones only, minus some. Of 410,000 or so clones detected, around 89% appear once; the ten largest clones hold roughly 1.6%. The sequenced material came from peripheral blood. These receptor sequences come from a woman between 40 and 50 years old with COVID-19, enrolled during active disease. Each CDR3 is given with its conserved first and last residue. D genes are given only for firm matches.

j_call,d_call,v_call,cdr3_nt,cdr3_aa
TRBJ2-4,TRBD2,TRBV5-1,TGCGCCAGCAGCTTGACTAGCGGGAGGGCCGGAAATCTGTACTTC,CASSLTSGRAGNLYF
TRBJ1-6,.,TRBV30,TGTGCCTGGAGTGTAGGAGGCATCTCCTATAATTCACCCCTCCACTTT,CAWSVGGISYNSPLHF
TRBJ1-5,.,TRBV28,TGTGCCAGCAGTTTTCGGCGACAACCTAGCAATCAGCCCCAGCATTTT,CASSFRRQPSNQPQHF
TRBJ2-3,.,TRBV18,TGTGCCAGCGAGGGACTCTACACAGATACGCAGTATTTT,CASEGLYTDTQYF
TRBJ2-7,TRBD1,TRBV19,TGTGCCAGTAGTATGGGACAGGGGTACGAGCAGTACTTC,CASSMGQGYEQYF
TRBJ1-1,.,TRBV2,TGTGCCAGCAGTGGGCCTTCGAACACTGAAGCTTTCTTT,CASSGPSNTEAFF
TRBJ1-5,TRBD1,TRBV18,TGTGCCAGCTCACCGTTACCGGGACAGGCGAATCAGCCCCAGCATTTT,CASSPLPGQANQPQHF
TRBJ2-3,TRBD2,TRBV7-9,TGTGCCAGCAGCTTAAAGGAAACCGCGGGGGGCTACACAGATACGCAGTATTTT,CASSLKETAGGYTDTQYF
TRBJ1-5,.,TRBV7-8,TGTGCCAGCAGCTTACTTCCTCTTAGTCAGCCCCAGCATTTT,CASSLLPLSQPQHF
TRBJ1-5,TRBD1,TRBV7-6,TGTGCCAGCAGCTTAGGGACAGGGTGGGGCAATCAGCCCCAGCATTTT,CASSLGTGWGNQPQHF
TRBJ2-1,.,TRBV11-2,TGTGCCAGCAGCCGTAGTAAGCGGTTAGGGGAGCAGTTCTTC,CASSRSKRLGEQFF
TRBJ2-6,.,TRBV27,TGTGCCAGCAGCTGGTCAGACTCTGGGGCCAACGTCCTGACTTTC,CASSWSDSGANVLTF
TRBJ1-1,.,TRBV6-5,TGTGCCACCCTCTCCCCCAGAGGCCCCGAAGCTTTCTTT,CATLSPRGPEAFF